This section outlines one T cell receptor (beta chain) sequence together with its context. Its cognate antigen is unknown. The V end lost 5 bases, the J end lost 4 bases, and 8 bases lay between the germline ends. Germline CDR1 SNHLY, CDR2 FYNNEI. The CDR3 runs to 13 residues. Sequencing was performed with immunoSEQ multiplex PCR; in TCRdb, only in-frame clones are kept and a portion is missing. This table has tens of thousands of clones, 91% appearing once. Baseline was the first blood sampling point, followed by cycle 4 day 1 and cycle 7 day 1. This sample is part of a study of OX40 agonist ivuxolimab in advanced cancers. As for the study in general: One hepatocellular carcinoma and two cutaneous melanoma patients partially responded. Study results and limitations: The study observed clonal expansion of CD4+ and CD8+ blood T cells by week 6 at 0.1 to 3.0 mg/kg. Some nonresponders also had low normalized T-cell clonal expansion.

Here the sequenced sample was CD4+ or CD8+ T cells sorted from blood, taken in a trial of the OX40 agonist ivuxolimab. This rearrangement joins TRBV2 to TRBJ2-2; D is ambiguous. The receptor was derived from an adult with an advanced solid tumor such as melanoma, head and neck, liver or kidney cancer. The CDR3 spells CASSSQITGELFF. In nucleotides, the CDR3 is TGTGCCAGCAGTTCACAAATCACCGGGGAGCTGTTTTTT.